The rows below give T cell receptor beta chains drawn from one sample of a study of shared clonotypes between healthy human individuals. Clones were read by immunoSEQ multiplex PCR, and TCRdb kept only the in-frame ones, dropping some. The table has hundreds of thousands of clones, around 73% seen once. Specimen: memory CD4+ T cells sorted from blood. The receptors were gathered from a woman in her 30s in good health. CDR3s include the opening cysteine and the closing phenylalanine or tryptophan. The listing skips clone size in some rows; elsewhere it reads once, few, many or a size class.

V	J	size	CDR3
TRBV29-1	TRBJ2-5	once	CSVRLAEETQYF
TRBV19	TRBJ2-6	-	CASSISTPGANVLTF
TRBV6-5	TRBJ1-1	once	CASSSGTGGTEAFF
TRBV6-5	TRBJ1-1	-	CASRQQVNTEAFF
TRBV11-2	TRBJ1-1	-	CASSQAGELNTEAFF
TRBV19	TRBJ1-5	-	CASSQQGYQPQHF
TRBV29-1	TRBJ2-1	-	CSVVKGINEQFF
TRBV7-9	TRBJ2-1	-	CASSLGLAGNNEQFF
TRBV27	TRBJ1-1	-	CASRGRTGGDTEAFF
TRBV28	TRBJ2-7	many	CASSLFSGSSYEQYF
TRBV12-5	TRBJ2-5	-	CASWTRTETQYF
TRBV7-3	TRBJ1-1	-	CASSLGSGTNTEAFF
TRBV9	TRBJ2-3	-	CASSATPGGGDTQYF
TRBV5-1	-	once	CASSLSTGSYEQYF
TRBV4-1	TRBJ2-7	-	CASTPGQGEFYEQYF
TRBV2	TRBJ2-7	-	CASSEVVAGPSEYF
TRBV5-1	TRBJ2-1	-	CASSLGALAGVRNEQFF
TRBV23-1	TRBJ2-5	-	CASVHCIQETQYF
TRBV2	TRBJ2-1	-	CASRAPAGTGGFSSYNEQFF
TRBV2	TRBJ2-2	many	CASKGPPAGELFF
TRBV5-5	TRBJ1-4	-	CASSLAPATSEKLFF
TRBV18	TRBJ2-3	-	CASSSPNADTQYF
TRBV5-1	TRBJ2-7	many	CASSLEGLDEQYF
TRBV7-9	TRBJ1-4	few	CASSSGQGNEKLFF
TRBV2	TRBJ1-1	-	CASSIQGPWAAFF
TRBV14	TRBJ1-1	-	CASSQNTGGRRNTEAFF
TRBV7-9	TRBJ2-7	-	CASSLGEAYEQYF
TRBV21-1	TRBJ2-7	-	CASSNAQGSGVRDEQYF
TRBV11-2	TRBJ2-1	-	CASSLELSSYNEQFF
TRBV30	TRBJ2-7	once	CAWSSGGTVVEQYF
TRBV28	TRBJ2-2	-	CASRPGTEYTTGELFF
TRBV5-1	TRBJ2-7	-	CASSLTGTSSYEQYF
TRBV11-2	TRBJ2-7	-	CASSLGGGLENEQYF
TRBV28	TRBJ1-2	-	CASSIRGQDPVALYGYTF
TRBV7-8	TRBJ1-2	-	CASSPTGKDGYTF
TRBV2	TRBJ2-2	-	CASSRPGLAYTGELFF
TRBV2	TRBJ1-3	few	CASSEALWETTIYF
TRBV11-2	TRBJ2-2	-	CASSLNAGELFF
TRBV11-3	TRBJ1-1	few	CASSAHGNTEAFF
TRBV11-2	TRBJ2-7	-	CASRGPTHEQYF
TRBV5-1	TRBJ1-1	-	CASSLTGDTEAFF
TRBV10-1	TRBJ2-3	-	CASSEGAGFNTDTQYF
TRBV28	TRBJ1-2	-	CASSLLGGAQGYTF
TRBV19	TRBJ2-1	-	CASSFLGLAGGQEQFF
TRBV27	TRBJ1-4	-	CASSLWPNEKLFF
TRBV5-4	TRBJ2-1	-	CASSLKLTVDEQFF
TRBV28	TRBJ2-7	-	CASSLPLPPYEQYF
TRBV11-2	TRBJ2-5	-	CASSFRLEETQYF
TRBV2	TRBJ2-7	-	CASAIVYEQYF
TRBV28	TRBJ1-2	-	CASKDGGELGYTF
TRBV5-4	TRBJ1-2	few	CASSSGSGGYGYTF
TRBV28	TRBJ2-3	-	CASSFPSWDTQYF
TRBV6-1	TRBJ2-3	-	CASSDSYTDTQYF
TRBV29-1	TRBJ2-5	-	CSASTGGLAQETQYF
TRBV5-1	TRBJ2-2	few	CASSSSQITGELFF